The source of this T cell receptor (beta chain) is a study of long-term antiretroviral therapy in people with HIV. At survey level, the immunoSEQ assay was run in its v3.0 version. Clones were read by immunoSEQ multiplex PCR, and TCRdb kept only the in-frame ones, dropping some. The data hold roughly 18,000 clones, with around 91% observed a single time. The length of the CDR3 is 17 residues. Germline V gene lookup returns CDR1 MGHRA and CDR2 YSYEKL. V lost 1 base and J 2 bases, leaving 15 bases between the germline ends. This clonotype was sampled from a man aged 50-59 years with HIV. The sequenced sample was unsorted PBMCs, obtained 3 years after starting antiretroviral therapy. The chain recombines TRBV4-1 with TRBJ1-5, with D hard to call. CDR3 bases: TGCGCCAGCAGCCAAGTGTTTGAGGGTAGGGGCAATCAGCCCCAGCATTTT. Protein product: CASSQVFEGRGNQPQHF.